This T cell receptor (beta chain) was identified during a study of cytomegalovirus exposure and HLA in healthy donors. Study details: One earlier analysis, a look at 150 million to 200 million T cells, found some 120 million unique TCR beta sequences.

The PCR contained 60 Vbeta and 13 Jbeta primers. Measured with immunoSEQ multiplex PCR; TCRdb has only the in-frame clones, and not every one. The data show more than 100,000 clones, with under 90% seen just once and about 10% held by the top ten. Study observations and caveats: Some highly shared sequence variants likely arose as a pipeline artifact. Cytomegalovirus-associated TCR beta chains were listed, numbering 150 to 200. A later analysis reportedly found fewer N-insertions in an Asian-associated ancestry cluster than the roughly 670-donor mean.

Trimming took off 6 bases at V and 2 bases at J, with 8 bases between the two ends. From germline, CDR1 is MNHEY and CDR2 SMNVEV (reference sequence). The CDR3 totals 13 residues. On this clone: The target antigen is unknown.

The J gene is TRBJ1-5, the V gene TRBV27; possibly TRBD1 for D (5 bases). The receptor's source is a female donor in good health and CMV-seropositive. Sequenced material: PBMCs. The CDR3 loop is CASSGGGNQPQHF. The CDR3 DNA reads as TGTGCCAGCAGCGGGGGGGGCAATCAGCCCCAGCATTTT.